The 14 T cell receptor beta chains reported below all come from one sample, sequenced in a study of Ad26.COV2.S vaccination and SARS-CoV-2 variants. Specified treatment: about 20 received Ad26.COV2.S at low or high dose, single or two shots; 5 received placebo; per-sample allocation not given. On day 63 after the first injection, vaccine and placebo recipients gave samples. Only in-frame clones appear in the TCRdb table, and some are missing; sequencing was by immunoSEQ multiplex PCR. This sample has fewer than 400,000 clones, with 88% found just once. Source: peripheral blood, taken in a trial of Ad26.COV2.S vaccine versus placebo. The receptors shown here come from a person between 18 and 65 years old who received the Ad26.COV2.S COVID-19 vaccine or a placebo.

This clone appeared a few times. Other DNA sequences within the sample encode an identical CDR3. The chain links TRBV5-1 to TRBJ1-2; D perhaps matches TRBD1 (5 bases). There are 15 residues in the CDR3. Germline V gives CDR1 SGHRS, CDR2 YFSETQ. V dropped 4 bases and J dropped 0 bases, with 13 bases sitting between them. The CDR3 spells CASSLGDLPNYGYTF. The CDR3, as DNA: TGCGCCAGCAGCCTAGGGGACCTACCTAACTATGGCTACACCTTC.

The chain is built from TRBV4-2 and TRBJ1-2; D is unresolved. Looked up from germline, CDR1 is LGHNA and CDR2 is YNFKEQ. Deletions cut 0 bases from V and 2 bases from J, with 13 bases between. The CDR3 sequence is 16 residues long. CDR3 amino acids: CASSQDKREGNYGYTF. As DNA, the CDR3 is TGTGCCAGCAGCCAAGATAAGAGGGAAGGAAACTATGGCTACACCTTC.

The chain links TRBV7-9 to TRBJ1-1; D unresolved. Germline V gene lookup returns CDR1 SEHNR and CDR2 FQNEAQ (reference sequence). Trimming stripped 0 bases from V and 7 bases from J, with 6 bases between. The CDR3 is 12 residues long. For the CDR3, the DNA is TGTGCCAGCAGCTTAGCGATAGGTGAAGCTTTCTTT. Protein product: CASSLAIGEAFF.

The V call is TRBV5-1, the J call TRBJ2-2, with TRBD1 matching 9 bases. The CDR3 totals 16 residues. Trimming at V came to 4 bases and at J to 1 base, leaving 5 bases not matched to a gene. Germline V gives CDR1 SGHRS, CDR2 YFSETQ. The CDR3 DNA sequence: TGCGCCAGCAGCCACAGGGGGCGAAGGAACACCGGGGAGCTGTTTTTT. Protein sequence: CASSHRGRRNTGELFF. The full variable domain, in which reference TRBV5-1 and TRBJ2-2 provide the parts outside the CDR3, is KAGVTQTPRYLIKTRGQQVTLSCSPISGHRSVSWYQQTPGQGLQFLFEYFSETQRNKGNFPGRFSGRQFSNSRSEMNVSTLELGDSALYLCASSHRGRRNTGELFFGEGSRLTVL.

As DNA, the CDR3 is TGTGCCAGCAGTTACTCGACGCCCGGAAACTATGGCTACACCTTC. It is translated as CASSYSTPGNYGYTF. The rearrangement joins TRBV6-5 to TRBJ1-2; no clear D gene. V gave up 0 bases and J gave up 2 bases, with 10 bases separating them. The V gene's germline CDR1 is MNHEY and CDR2 SVGAGI. This CDR3 comprises 15 residues.

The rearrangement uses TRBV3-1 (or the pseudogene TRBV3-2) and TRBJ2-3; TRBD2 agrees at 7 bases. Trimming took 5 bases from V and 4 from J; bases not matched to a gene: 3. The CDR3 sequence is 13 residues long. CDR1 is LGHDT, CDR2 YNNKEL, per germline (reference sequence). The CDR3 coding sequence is TGTGCCAGCAGCAGGCTAGCGGCAGATACGCAGTATTTT. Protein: CASSRLAADTQYF.

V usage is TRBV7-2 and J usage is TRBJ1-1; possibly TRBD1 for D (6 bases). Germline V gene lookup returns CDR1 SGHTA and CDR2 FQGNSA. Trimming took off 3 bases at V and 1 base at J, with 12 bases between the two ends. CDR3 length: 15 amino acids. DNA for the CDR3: TGTGCCAGCAGCTTTGGCGCAGGGGAGAACACTGAAGCTTTCTTT. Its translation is CASSFGAGENTEAFF. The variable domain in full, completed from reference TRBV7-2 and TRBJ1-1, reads GAGVSQSPSNKVTEKGKDVELRCDPISGHTALYWYRQSLGQGLEFLIYFQGNSAPDKSGLPSDRFSAERTGGSVSTLTIQRTQQEDSAVYLCASSFGAGENTEAFFGQGTRLTVV.

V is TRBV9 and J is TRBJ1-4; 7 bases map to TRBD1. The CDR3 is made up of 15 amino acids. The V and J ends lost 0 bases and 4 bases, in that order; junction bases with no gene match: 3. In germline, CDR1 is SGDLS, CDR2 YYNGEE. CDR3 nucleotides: TGTGCCAGCAGCGTAGGGGACAGTGATAATGAAAAACTGTTTTTT. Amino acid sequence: CASSVGDSDNEKLFF.

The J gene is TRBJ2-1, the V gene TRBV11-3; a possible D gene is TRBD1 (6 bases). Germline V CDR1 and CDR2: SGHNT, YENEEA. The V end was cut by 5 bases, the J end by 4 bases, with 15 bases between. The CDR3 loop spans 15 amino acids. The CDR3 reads CASSANYRVYNEQFF. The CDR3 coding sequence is TGTGCCAGCAGCGCTAATTACAGGGTTTACAATGAGCAGTTCTTC.

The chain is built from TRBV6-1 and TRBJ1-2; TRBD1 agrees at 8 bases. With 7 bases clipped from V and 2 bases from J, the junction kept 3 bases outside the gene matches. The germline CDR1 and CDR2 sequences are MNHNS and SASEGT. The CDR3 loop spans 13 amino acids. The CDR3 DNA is TGTGCCAGCAATAGACAGGGGAACTATGGCTACACCTTC. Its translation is CASNRQGNYGYTF.

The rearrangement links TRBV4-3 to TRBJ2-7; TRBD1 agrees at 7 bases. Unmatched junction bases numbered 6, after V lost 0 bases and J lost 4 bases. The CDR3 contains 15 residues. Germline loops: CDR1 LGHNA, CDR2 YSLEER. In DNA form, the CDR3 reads TGCGCCAGCAGCCAAGATACAGGGGCGGTGTACGAGCAGTACTTC. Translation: CASSQDTGAVYEQYF.

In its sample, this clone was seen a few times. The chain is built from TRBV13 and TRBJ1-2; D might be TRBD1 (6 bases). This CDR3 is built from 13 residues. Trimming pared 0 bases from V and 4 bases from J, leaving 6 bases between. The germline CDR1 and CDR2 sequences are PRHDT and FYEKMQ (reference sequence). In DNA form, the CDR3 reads TGTGCCAGCAGCTTAGGACAGGGCTATGGCTACACCTTC. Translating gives CASSLGQGYGYTF. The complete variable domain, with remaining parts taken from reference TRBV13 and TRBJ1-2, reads AAGVIQSPRHLIKEKRETATLKCYPIPRHDTVYWYQQGPGQDPQFLISFYEKMQSDKGSIPDRFSAQQFSDYHSELNMSSLELGDSALYFCASSLGQGYGYTFGSGTRLTVV.

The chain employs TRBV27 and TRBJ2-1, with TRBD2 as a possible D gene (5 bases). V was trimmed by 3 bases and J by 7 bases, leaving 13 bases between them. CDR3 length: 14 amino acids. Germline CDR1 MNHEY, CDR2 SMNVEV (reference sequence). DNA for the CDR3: TGTGCCAGCAGTTTCAGAGGGTTGGTGAATGAGCAGTTCTTC. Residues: CASSFRGLVNEQFF.

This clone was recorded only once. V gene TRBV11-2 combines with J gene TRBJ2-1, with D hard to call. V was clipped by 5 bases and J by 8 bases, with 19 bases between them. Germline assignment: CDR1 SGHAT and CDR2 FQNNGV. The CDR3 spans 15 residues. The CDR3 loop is CASSPNTDGGDEQFF. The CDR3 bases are TGTGCCAGCAGCCCCAACACGGACGGTGGTGATGAGCAGTTCTTC.